The rows below give T cell receptor beta chains drawn from one sample of a study of regulatory T cells in long-lasting Graves disease. Using its own MiXCR run on the multiplex PCR reads, TCRdb lists one record per CDR3 protein. The sample shows roughly 520,000 distinct CDR3 sequences, about 12% of them seen only once. The same sample was also used in a study of T cells in Graves' hyperthyroidism and ophthalmopathy.

This specimen consisted of peripheral blood mononuclear cells (PBMCs), obtained at new diagnosis, from a patient treated with antithyroid drugs. The receptor source for this set is a woman aged 25 to 39 with Graves disease. Both conserved end residues are part of each CDR3. D genes are given only for firm matches. Part of the rows lack a size; the others show once, few, many or a class for expanded clones.

V	size	D	J	DNA	CDR3
TRBV18	many	.	TRBJ2-7	TGTGCCAGCTCACCCCCGACCTACGAGCAGTACTTC	CASSPPTYEQYF
TRBV12-3/TRBV12-4	many	.	TRBJ2-1	TGTGCCAGCAGGACAGACTACAATGAGCAGTTCTTC	CASRTDYNEQFF
TRBV20-1	.	TRBD1	TRBJ1-3	TGCAGTGCTAGAGGGACAGGGGCATCGGGAAACACCATATATTTT	CSARGTGASGNTIYF
TRBV12-3/TRBV12-4	many	TRBD2	TRBJ2-5	TGTGCCAGCAGTTTAGCGCGGGGGCTAGCGGGAGGGGGAGAGACCCAGTACTTC	CASSLARGLAGGGETQYF
TRBV20-1	many	.	TRBJ1-5	TGCAGTGCCCCCCCAAGGGGGAACAATCAGCCCCAGCATTTT	CSAPPRGNNQPQHF
TRBV29-1	many	.	TRBJ2-4	TGCAGCGTTGTTGGCAATCTTCTAGCCAAAAACATTCAGTACTTC	CSVVGNLLAKNIQYF
TRBV11-2	many	.	TRBJ2-5	TGTGCCAGCAGCTTCATGGGGCCGGGAGCAGCGAGAGAGACCCAGTACTTC	CASSFMGPGAARETQYF
TRBV6-5	many	.	TRBJ2-7	TGTGCCAGCAGTTACTCGGGGGGGCCCCGGCGGTACGAGCAGTACTTC	CASSYSGGPRRYEQYF
TRBV6-1	many	TRBD2	TRBJ2-1	TGTGCCAGCAGGAAGGGACTAGCGGACTACAATGAGCAGTTCTTC	CASRKGLADYNEQFF
TRBV5-6	.	TRBD1	TRBJ1-3	TGTGCCAGCAGCCTTGACAGGGTATATGGAAACACCATATATTTT	CASSLDRVYGNTIYF
TRBV20-1	.	.	TRBJ1-1	TGCAGTGCTAGCGGGGGCGAGACTGTCAACACTGAAGCTTTCTTT	CSASGGETVNTEAFF
TRBV6-1	.	TRBD1	TRBJ2-7	TGTGCCAGCAGTGAAACCGGACAGGGTTACGAGCAGTACTTC	CASSETGQGYEQYF
TRBV20-1	.	TRBD2	TRBJ2-5	TGCAGTGCTAGCAGACTAGCGGGAAGGTGGGCGAGAGAGACCCAGTACTTC	CSASRLAGRWARETQYF
TRBV19	many	.	TRBJ1-3	TGTGCCAGTAGTATAGATTGGGTCGTCTCTGGAAACACCATATATTTT	CASSIDWVVSGNTIYF
TRBV6-1	many	.	TRBJ1-2	TGTGCCAGCACGCGTCGGGAGGCTAACTATGGCTACACCTTC	CASTRREANYGYTF
TRBV2	many	.	TRBJ1-2	TGTGCCAGCAGGCGGGACGGGGGGGACTATGGCTACACCTTC	CASRRDGGDYGYTF
TRBV29-1	many	.	TRBJ1-2	TGCAGCGTTGAATGGGGGACTAACTATGGCTACACCTTC	CSVEWGTNYGYTF
TRBV2	many	.	TRBJ2-1	TGTGCCAGCACCGCCTACCACAATGAGCAGTTCTTC	CASTAYHNEQFF
TRBV20-1	many	.	TRBJ1-5	TGCAGTGCCGCAGGGGCAGCGGGTGACCAGCCCCAGCATTTT	CSAAGAAGDQPQHF
TRBV7-9	.	TRBD2	TRBJ2-3	TGTGCCAGCAGCTTAGCGCCAGCGGGAGGGTTAGAAGATACGCAGTATTTT	CASSLAPAGGLEDTQYF
TRBV2	many	.	TRBJ2-5	TGTGCCAGCAGTTATATTACAGGGCTCCAAGAGACCCAGTACTTC	CASSYITGLQETQYF
TRBV12-3/TRBV12-4	many	TRBD1	TRBJ1-6	TGTGCCAGCAGTTTCAAGGAGGGGGCGAGGTCCTATAATTCACCCCTCCACTTT	CASSFKEGARSYNSPLHF
TRBV14	.	.	TRBJ2-2	TGTGCCAGCAGCCTCTGGACTGTTGCGAACACCGGGGAGCTGTTTTTT	CASSLWTVANTGELFF
TRBV7-9	many	.	TRBJ2-1	TGTGCCAGCAGCTTGGGGAAAGGTGAGCAGTTCTTC	CASSLGKGEQFF
TRBV19	many	TRBD1	TRBJ1-2	TGTGCCAGTAGTATAACGGACAGGGCCCCAGTTAACTATGGCTACACCTTC	CASSITDRAPVNYGYTF
TRBV5-5	many	.	TRBJ2-7	TGTGCCAGCAGCGCGACTACGGCCAGCTCAAGGGGACAGTACTTC	CASSATTASSRGQYF
TRBV7-9	many	.	TRBJ1-6	TGTGCCAGCAGTCAATACCCCGACGGGCCCCTCCACTTT	CASSQYPDGPLHF
TRBV29-1	few	TRBD2	TRBJ2-1	TGCAGCGGTTCTCCCCTGGGAGGGAGAAACAATGAGCAGTTCTTC	CSGSPLGGRNNEQFF
TRBV18	many	.	TRBJ2-7	TGTGCCAGCTCACCCAACAGGGACGAGCAGTACTTC	CASSPNRDEQYF
TRBV5-4	.	.	TRBJ1-1	TGTGCCAGCAGCCCTACGACAGGTAGTAACACTGAAGCTTTCTTT	CASSPTTGSNTEAFF
TRBV19	few	.	TRBJ2-5	TGTGCCAGTAGTCTCAGGGGTTCGGGAAACCAAGAGACCCAGTACTTC	CASSLRGSGNQETQYF
TRBV20-1	few	.	TRBJ1-2	TGCAGTGCGCGTCCCCGGGGGGGGAACTATGGCTACACCTTC	CSARPRGGNYGYTF
TRBV19	.	TRBD2	TRBJ2-1	TGTGCCAGTAGTGGCGAGGGACTAGCGGGAGCCGCTGAGCAGTTCTTC	CASSGEGLAGAAEQFF
TRBV7-6	.	.	TRBJ1-4	TGTGCCAGCAGCCCGAGGACAGCCAGCTGGGGAACTAATGAAAAACTGTTTTTT	CASSPRTASWGTNEKLFF
TRBV7-9	few	.	TRBJ2-7	TGTGCCAGCAGCTTAGGATCCGCTGGGTACGAGCAGTACTTC	CASSLGSAGYEQYF
TRBV2	many	.	TRBJ1-5	TGTGCCAGCAGTGAGACATGGGCAAATCAGCCCCAGCATTTT	CASSETWANQPQHF
TRBV12-3/TRBV12-4	.	.	TRBJ1-1	TGTGCCAGCAGCGGCCCTCTTGACACTGAAGCTTTCTTT	CASSGPLDTEAFF
TRBV10-3	.	.	TRBJ2-7	TGTGCCATCGGGCAGGGGTTCTACGAGCAGTACTTC	CAIGQGFYEQYF
TRBV6-2/TRBV6-3	.	.	TRBJ2-7	TGTGCCAGCAGTGAGGGCGGACCCTACGAGCAGTACTTC	CASSEGGPYEQYF
TRBV5-6	.	.	TRBJ2-2	TGTGCCAGCAGCAGAACTAAATTGGCCAGAATCACCGGGGAGCTGTTTTTT	CASSRTKLARITGELFF
TRBV3-1	few	.	TRBJ2-7	TGTGCCAGCAGCCAAGCGGGACGTCCGTCGGAGCAGTACTTC	CASSQAGRPSEQYF
TRBV5-6	.	.	TRBJ2-3	TGTGCCAGCAGCCTGGGGGCCGGGTGGCTTATCACAGATACGCAGTATTTT	CASSLGAGWLITDTQYF
TRBV30	many	TRBD1	TRBJ2-5	TGTGCCTGGTCGCTGAACAGGGGGCCGTGGGAGACCCAGTACTTC	CAWSLNRGPWETQYF
TRBV15	few	.	TRBJ2-5	TGTGCCACCAGCAGAGAAGGAGTCCAGTACTTC	CATSREGVQYF
TRBV11-2	many	TRBD1	TRBJ2-7	TGTGCCAGCAGCATACTCCAGGGGGCGCGAGCCTACGAGCAGTACTTC	CASSILQGARAYEQYF
TRBV5-5	many	.	TRBJ2-7	TGTGCCAGCAGCCTTAGCGGCCTGAGCTCCTACGAGCAGTACTTC	CASSLSGLSSYEQYF
TRBV3-1	.	.	TRBJ1-1	TGTGCCAGCAGCCACCCGGGCACAGCAGCTTTCTTT	CASSHPGTAAFF
TRBV5-5	.	.	TRBJ1-2	TGTGCCAGCAGCTTGTGGCATCCTAGGGGCTATGGCTACACCTTC	CASSLWHPRGYGYTF
TRBV20-1	.	TRBD2	TRBJ2-5	TGCAGTGCTAAGAGACTAGCGGGACTCCCCGTCCGGGAGACCCAGTACTTC	CSAKRLAGLPVRETQYF
TRBV20-1	few	TRBD2	TRBJ2-1	TGCAGTACCCCTGGGACTAGCGGATTATACAATGAGCAGTTCTTC	CSTPGTSGLYNEQFF
TRBV7-2	few	.	TRBJ1-3	TGTGCCAGCAGCCCCAGGACACCTAACTCTGGAAACACCATATATTTT	CASSPRTPNSGNTIYF
TRBV12-3/TRBV12-4	many	.	TRBJ1-1	TGTGCCAGCAGTTTCTTCGGCAGCCAGAACACTGAAGCTTTCTTT	CASSFFGSQNTEAFF
TRBV2	many	.	TRBJ1-6	TGTGCCAGCAGTGAAGATGGATTTTCACCCCTCCACTTT	CASSEDGFSPLHF
TRBV19	.	.	TRBJ2-3	TGTGCCAGTAGTGGTAGCTCCACAGATACGCAGTATTTT	CASSGSSTDTQYF
TRBV7-2	many	.	TRBJ1-2	TGTGCCAGCAGCTTAGAAGCCAGGCCATATGGCTACACCTTC	CASSLEARPYGYTF
TRBV7-9	few	TRBD1	TRBJ1-2	TGTGCCAGCAGCTGGGGGGACAGGGATGCTGATGGCTACACCTTC	CASSWGDRDADGYTF
TRBV6-5	many	.	TRBJ1-6	TGTGCCAGCAGTTACCGGGGGAGTAATTCACCCCTCCACTTT	CASSYRGSNSPLHF
TRBV12-3/TRBV12-4	many	TRBD1	TRBJ2-7	TGTGCCAGCACCCTTTCCCATGGACAGGGAACCTACGAGCAGTACTTC	CASTLSHGQGTYEQYF
TRBV12-3/TRBV12-4	many	.	TRBJ1-1	TGTGCCAGCAGTTTTGGAGGGGTGAACACTGAAGCTTTCTTT	CASSFGGVNTEAFF